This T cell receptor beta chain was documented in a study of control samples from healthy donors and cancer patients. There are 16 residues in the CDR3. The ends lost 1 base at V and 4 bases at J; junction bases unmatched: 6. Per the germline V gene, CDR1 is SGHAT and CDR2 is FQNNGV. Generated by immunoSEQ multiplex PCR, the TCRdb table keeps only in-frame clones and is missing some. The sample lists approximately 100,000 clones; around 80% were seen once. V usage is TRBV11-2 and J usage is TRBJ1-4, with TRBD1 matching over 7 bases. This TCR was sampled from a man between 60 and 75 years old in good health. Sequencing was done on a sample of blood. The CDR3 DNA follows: TGTGCCAGCAGCTTAGTTACGGGACAGAATAATGAAAAACTGTTTTTT. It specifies CASSLVTGQNNEKLFF.